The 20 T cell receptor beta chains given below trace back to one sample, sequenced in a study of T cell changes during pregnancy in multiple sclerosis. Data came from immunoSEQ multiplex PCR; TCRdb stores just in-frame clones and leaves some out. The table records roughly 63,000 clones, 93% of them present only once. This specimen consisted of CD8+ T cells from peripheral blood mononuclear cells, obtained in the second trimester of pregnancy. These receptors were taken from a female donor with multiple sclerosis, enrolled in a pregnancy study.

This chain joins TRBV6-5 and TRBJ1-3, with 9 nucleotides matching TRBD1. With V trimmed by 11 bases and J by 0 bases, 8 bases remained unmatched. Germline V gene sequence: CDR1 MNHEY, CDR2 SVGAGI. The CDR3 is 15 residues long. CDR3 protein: CAVKRQGGSGNTIYF. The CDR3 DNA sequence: TGTGCCGTTAAGCGACAGGGGGGCTCTGGAAACACCATATATTTT.

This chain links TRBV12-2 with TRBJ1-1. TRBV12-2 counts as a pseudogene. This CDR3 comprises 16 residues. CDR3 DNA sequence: TGTGCAAGTCGCTTAGCGGGGGGAGAGGCGGACACTGAAGCTTTCTTT. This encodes CASRLAGGEADTEAFF.

CDR3 in amino acids: CASSEGTGGYGNTIYF. The CDR3 DNA reads TGTGCCAGCAGTGAAGGTACAGGGGGCTATGGAAACACCATATATTTT. The chain combines TRBV2 with TRBJ1-3, with 9 nucleotides matching TRBD1. Unmatched junction bases numbered 4, after V lost 1 base and J lost 3 bases. The germline CDR1 and CDR2 sequences are SNHLY and FYNNEI. CDR3 length equals 16 residues.

CDR3 protein: CASRLIPGQGLPLSSYEQYF. CDR3 coding DNA: TGTGCCAGCAGACTTATACCGGGACAGGGGTTACCCTTAAGCTCCTACGAGCAGTACTTC. V usage is TRBV6-4 and J usage is TRBJ2-7; 10 bases are a match to TRBD1. Unmatched junction bases numbered 20, after V lost 6 bases and J lost 0 bases. CDR1 is MRHNA and CDR2 is SNTAGT in the germline V gene. The CDR3 contains 20 residues.

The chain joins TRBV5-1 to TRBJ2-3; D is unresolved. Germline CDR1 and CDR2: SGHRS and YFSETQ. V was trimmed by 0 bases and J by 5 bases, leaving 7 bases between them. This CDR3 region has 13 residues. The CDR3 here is CASSLAFVDTQYF. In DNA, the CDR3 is TGCGCCAGCAGCTTGGCCTTTGTAGATACGCAGTATTTT. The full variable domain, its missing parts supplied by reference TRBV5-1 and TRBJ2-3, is KAGVTQTPRYLIKTRGQQVTLSCSPISGHRSVSWYQQTPGQGLQFLFEYFSETQRNKGNFPGRFSGRQFSNSRSEMNVSTLELGDSALYLCASSLAFVDTQYFGPGTRLTVL.

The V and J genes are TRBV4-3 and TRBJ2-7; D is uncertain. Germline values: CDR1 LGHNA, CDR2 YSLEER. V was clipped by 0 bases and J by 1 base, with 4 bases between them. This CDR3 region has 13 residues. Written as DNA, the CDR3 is TGCGCCAGCAGCCAAGACAGTTCCTACGAGCAGTACTTC. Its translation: CASSQDSSYEQYF.

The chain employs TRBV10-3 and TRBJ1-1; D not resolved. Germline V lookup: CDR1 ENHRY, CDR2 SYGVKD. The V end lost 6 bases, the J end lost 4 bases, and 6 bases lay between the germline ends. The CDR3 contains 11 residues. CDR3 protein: CAISHSTEAFF. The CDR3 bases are TGTGCCATCAGCCACAGCACTGAAGCTTTCTTT.

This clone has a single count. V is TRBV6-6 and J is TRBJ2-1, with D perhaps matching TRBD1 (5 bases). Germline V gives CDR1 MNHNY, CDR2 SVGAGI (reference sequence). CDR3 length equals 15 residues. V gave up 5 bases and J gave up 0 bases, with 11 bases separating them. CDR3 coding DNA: TGTGCCAGCAGTCCCGACAGTTACTCCTACAATGAGCAGTTCTTC. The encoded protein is CASSPDSYSYNEQFF.

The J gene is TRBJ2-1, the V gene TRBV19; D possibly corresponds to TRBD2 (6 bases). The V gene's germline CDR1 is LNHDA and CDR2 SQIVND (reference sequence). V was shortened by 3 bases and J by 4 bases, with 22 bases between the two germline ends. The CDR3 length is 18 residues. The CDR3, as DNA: TGTGCCAGTAGTATCACCGCCGGGCTCGCGGGATTTTACAATGAGCAGTTCTTC. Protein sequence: CASSITAGLAGFYNEQFF. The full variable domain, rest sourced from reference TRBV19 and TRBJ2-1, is DGGITQSPKYLFRKEGQNVTLSCEQNLNHDAMYWYRQDPGQGLRLIYYSQIVNDFQKGDIAEGYSVSREKKESFPLTVTSAQKNPTAFYLCASSITAGLAGFYNEQFFGPGTRLTVL.

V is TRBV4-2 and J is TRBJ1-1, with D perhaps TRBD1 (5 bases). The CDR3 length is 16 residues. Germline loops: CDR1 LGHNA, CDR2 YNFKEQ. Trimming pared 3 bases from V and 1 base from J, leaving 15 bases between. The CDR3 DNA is TGTGCCAGCAGCCAGGGACTGGTGATGAGGAACACTGAAGCTTTCTTT. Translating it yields CASSQGLVMRNTEAFF.

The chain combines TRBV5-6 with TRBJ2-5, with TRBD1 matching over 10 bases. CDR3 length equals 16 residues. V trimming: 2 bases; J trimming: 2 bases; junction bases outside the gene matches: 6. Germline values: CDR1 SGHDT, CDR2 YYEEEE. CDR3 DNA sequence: TGTGCCAGCAGCTTCAGGGACAGGGGTGGGCAAGAGACCCAGTACTTC. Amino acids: CASSFRDRGGQETQYF. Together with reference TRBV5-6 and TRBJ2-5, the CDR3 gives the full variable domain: DAGVTQSPTHLIKTRGQQVTLRCSPKSGHDTVSWYQQALGQGPQFIFQYYEEEERQRGNFPDRFSGHQFPNYSSELNVNALLLGDSALYLCASSFRDRGGQETQYFGPGTRLLVL.

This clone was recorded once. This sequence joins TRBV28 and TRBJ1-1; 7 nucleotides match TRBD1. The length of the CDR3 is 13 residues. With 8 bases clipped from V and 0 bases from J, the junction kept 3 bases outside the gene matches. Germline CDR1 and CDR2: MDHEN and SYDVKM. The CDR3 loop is CASHDRVNTEAFF. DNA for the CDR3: TGTGCCAGCCACGACAGGGTGAACACTGAAGCTTTCTTT.

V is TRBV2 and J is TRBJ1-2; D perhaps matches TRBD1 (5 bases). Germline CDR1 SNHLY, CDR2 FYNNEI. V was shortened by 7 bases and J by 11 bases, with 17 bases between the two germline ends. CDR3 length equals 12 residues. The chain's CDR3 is CASIGKLGGYTF. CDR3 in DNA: TGTGCCAGCATAGGAAAACTGGGGGGTTACACCTTC.

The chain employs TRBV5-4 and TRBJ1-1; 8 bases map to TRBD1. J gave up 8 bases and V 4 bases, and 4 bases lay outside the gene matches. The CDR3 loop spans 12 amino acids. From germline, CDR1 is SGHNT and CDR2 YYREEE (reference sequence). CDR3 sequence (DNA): TGTGCCAGCAGCCACCCAGGGGGCGAAGCTTTCTTT. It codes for CASSHPGGEAFF.

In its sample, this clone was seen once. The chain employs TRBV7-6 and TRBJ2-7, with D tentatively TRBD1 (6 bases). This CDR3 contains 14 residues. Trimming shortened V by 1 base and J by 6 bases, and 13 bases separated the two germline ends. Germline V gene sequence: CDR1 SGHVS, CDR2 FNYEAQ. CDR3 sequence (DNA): TGTGCCAGCAGCTTAGGACAGGCCCTCCGCGAGCAGTACTTC. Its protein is CASSLGQALREQYF.

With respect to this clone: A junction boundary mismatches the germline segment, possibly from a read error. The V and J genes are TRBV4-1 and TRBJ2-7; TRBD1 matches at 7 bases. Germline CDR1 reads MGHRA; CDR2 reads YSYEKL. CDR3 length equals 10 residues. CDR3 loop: CASSPDRLGF. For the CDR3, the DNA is TGCGCCAGCAGCCCGGACAGGCTCGGTTTC.

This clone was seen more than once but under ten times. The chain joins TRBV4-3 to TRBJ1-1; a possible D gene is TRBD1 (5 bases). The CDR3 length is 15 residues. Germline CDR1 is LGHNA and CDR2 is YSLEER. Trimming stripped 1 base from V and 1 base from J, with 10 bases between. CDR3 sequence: CASSQVPGKNTEAFF. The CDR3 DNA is TGCGCCAGCAGCCAAGTCCCAGGGAAGAACACTGAAGCTTTCTTT.

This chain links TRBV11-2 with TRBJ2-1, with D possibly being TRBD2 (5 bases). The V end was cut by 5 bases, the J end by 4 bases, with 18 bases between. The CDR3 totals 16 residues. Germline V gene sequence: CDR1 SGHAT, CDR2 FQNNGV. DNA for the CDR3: TGTGCCAGCAGCCTGAGGGCCACAGACCCGTACAATGAGCAGTTCTTC. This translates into CASSLRATDPYNEQFF.

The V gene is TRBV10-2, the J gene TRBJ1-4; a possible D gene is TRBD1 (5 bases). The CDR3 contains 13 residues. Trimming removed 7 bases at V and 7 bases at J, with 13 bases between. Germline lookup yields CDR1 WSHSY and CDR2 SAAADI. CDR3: CASTGGDFEKLFF. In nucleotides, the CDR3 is TGCGCCAGCACGGGGGGTGACTTTGAAAAACTGTTTTTT.

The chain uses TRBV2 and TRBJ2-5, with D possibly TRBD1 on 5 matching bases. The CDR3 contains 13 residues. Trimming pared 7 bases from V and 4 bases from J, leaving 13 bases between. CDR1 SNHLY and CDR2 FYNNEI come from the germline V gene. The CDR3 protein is CASMNQGPETQYF. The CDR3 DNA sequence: TGTGCCAGCATGAACCAGGGCCCAGAGACCCAGTACTTC. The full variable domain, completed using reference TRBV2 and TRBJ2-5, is EPEVTQTPSHQVTQMGQEVILRCVPISNHLYFYWYRQILGQKVEFLVSFYNNEISEKSEIFDDQFSVERPDGSNFTLKIRSTKLEDSAMYFCASMNQGPETQYFGPGTRLLVL.